This entry is about one T cell receptor beta chain. Antigen specificity is unknown. This specimen belongs to a study of glioma-infiltrating T cells after dendritic cell vaccination. The immunoSEQ assay amplified TCRB CDR3 from up to roughly 2 ug DNA. Assay: immunoSEQ multiplex PCR; the TCRdb copy retains only in-frame clones and omits some. Among over 55,000 clones, under 90% were seen once, and the ten largest hold 6.5% to 10%. Germline V gene data show CDR1 as MRHNA and CDR2 as SNTAGT. Trimming left V 5 bases short and J 6 bases short, with 10 bases between. The CDR3 contains 13 residues. Broader study findings: Only a small number of patients had complete blood and tumor samples.

The V call is TRBV6-4, the J call TRBJ2-2; D is ambiguous. Here the sequenced sample was blood, taken before dendritic cell vaccination. This receptor was taken from a human donor with glioblastoma. The CDR3 protein is CASSQYMAGELFF. The CDR3 DNA follows: TGTGCCAGCAGTCAATACATGGCCGGGGAGCTGTTTTTT.